This record concerns one T cell receptor beta chain sequence. This record comes from a study of blood T cell repertoires in COVID-19. Across the study: COVID-19 samples from acute and convalescent phases originated in the United States, Italy and Spain.

Method: immunoSEQ multiplex PCR; TCRdb's copy keeps in-frame clones and lacks some. The sample lists approximately 50,000 clones, just over 85% seen once, with around 2.9% in the top ten. The material sequenced was peripheral blood. This sequence originates from a woman older than 75 with acute or convalescent COVID-19.

The CDR3 loop is CASSPTGTENTEAFF. DNA of the CDR3: TGCGCCAGCAGCCCCACCGGGACAGAGAACACTGAAGCTTTCTTT. V gene TRBV5-1 combines with J gene TRBJ1-1; TRBD1 aligns across 7 bases. From germline, CDR1 is SGHRS and CDR2 YFSETQ. CDR3 length equals 15 residues. V shed 4 bases, J shed 1 base, and the junction held 7 bases outside the gene matches. Variable domain in full (rest from reference TRBV5-1 and TRBJ1-1): KAGVTQTPRYLIKTRGQQVTLSCSPISGHRSVSWYQQTPGQGLQFLFEYFSETQRNKGNFPGRFSGRQFSNSRSEMNVSTLELGDSALYLCASSPTGTENTEAFFGQGTRLTVV.